The sequence of this TCR beta chain was determined in a study of T cell responses to AZD1222 COVID-19 vaccine. Overall study findings and caveats: All repertoire sampling was performed exclusively after the peak T cell response. The donor group comprised mostly white British people and more females; the analysis possibly underestimated clonal diversity. Spike-specific TCR breadth rose after two AZD1222 doses, and depth rose as well. Baseline serostatus was positive in only five to seven AZD1222 recipients.

Profiled with immunoSEQ multiplex PCR; TCRdb holds only in-frame clones, not every one. The table has about 140,000 clones, about 90% seen once. Worth noting for this clone: What it binds is unknown.

Germline V gene sequence: CDR1 SGHRS, CDR2 YFSETQ. CDR3 length equals 15 residues. Trimming took off 0 bases at V and 4 bases at J, with 11 bases between the two ends. V and J are TRBV5-1 and TRBJ1-5; D is unclear. The sequencing here drew on peripheral blood, taken 28 days after the second dose of the MenACWY control vaccine. The receptor was isolated from an adult who received the MenACWY meningococcal vaccine as a control. CDR3 nucleotides: TGCGCCAGCAGCTTGGTTTCCGGGGAGAATCAGCCCCAGCATTTT. Translating gives CASSLVSGENQPQHF.